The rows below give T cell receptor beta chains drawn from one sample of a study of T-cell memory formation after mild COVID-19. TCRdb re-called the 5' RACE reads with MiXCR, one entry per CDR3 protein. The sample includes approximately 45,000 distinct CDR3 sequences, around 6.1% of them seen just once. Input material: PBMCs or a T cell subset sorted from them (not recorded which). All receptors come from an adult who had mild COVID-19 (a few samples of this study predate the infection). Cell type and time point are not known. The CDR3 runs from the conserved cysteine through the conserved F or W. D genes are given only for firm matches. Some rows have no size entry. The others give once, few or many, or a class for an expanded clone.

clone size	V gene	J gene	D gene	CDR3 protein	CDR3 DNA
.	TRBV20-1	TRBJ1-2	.	CSASPGTLRGYGYTF	TGCAGTGCTTCCCCCGGGACCCTCAGGGGCTATGGCTACACCTTC
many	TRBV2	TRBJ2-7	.	CASSERSTGTYEQYF	TGTGCCAGCAGTGAAAGGTCGACGGGCACCTACGAGCAGTACTTC
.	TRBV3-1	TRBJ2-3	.	CASSQDGSRGTQYF	TGTGCCAGCAGCCAAGACGGGAGTCGGGGTACGCAGTATTTT
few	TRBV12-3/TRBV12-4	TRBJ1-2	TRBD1	CASSPDRGYGGYTF	TGTGCCAGCAGTCCGGACAGGGGGTACGGAGGCTACACCTTC
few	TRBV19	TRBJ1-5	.	CASRGPGPNQPQHF	TGTGCCAGTAGAGGCCCGGGACCCAATCAGCCCCAGCATTTT
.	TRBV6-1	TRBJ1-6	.	CATRGEAYNSPLHF	TGTGCCACCCGGGGAGAGGCTTATAATTCACCCCTCCACTTT
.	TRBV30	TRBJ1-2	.	CAWTPRTAGYGYTF	TGTGCCTGGACCCCAAGGACAGCCGGGTACGGCTACACCTTC
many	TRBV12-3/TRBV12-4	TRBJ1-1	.	CASSLAGYDTEAFF	TGTGCCAGCAGTTTAGCAGGGTACGACACTGAAGCTTTCTTT
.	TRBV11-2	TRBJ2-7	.	CASSSTKVGPYEQYF	TGTGCCAGCAGCTCAACCAAGGTGGGCCCCTACGAGCAGTACTTC
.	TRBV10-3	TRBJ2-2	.	CAISEGTVTGELFF	TGTGCCATCAGTGAGGGGACGGTCACCGGGGAGCTGTTTTTT
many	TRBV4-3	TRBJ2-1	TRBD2	CASSPGLAGVSSGHEQFF	TGCGCCAGCAGCCCCGGACTAGCGGGAGTGTCTAGTGGTCATGAGCAGTTCTTC
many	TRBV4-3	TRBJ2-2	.	CASSQDPNTGELFF	TGCGCCAGCAGCCAAGACCCCAACACCGGGGAGCTGTTTTTT
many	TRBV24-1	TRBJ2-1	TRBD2	CATSASGRDGSYNEQFF	TGTGCCACCAGTGCTAGCGGGAGAGATGGGTCCTACAATGAGCAGTTCTTC
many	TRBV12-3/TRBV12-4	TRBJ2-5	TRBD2	CASSLELAGEKTQYF	TGTGCCAGCAGTTTAGAGCTAGCGGGAGAGAAGACCCAGTACTTC
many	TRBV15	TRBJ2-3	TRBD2	CATSRTAGGPSTDTQYF	TGTGCCACCAGCAGGACAGCGGGGGGGCCTAGCACAGATACGCAGTATTTT
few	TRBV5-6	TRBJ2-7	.	CASRTTGTVTYEQYF	TGTGCCAGCAGGACTACCGGGACGGTGACCTACGAGCAGTACTTC
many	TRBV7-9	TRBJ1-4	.	CASSLNPGEKLFF	TGTGCCAGCAGCTTAAACCCCGGGGAAAAACTGTTTTTT
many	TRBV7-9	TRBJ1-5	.	CASSLAQVNQPQHF	TGTGCCAGCAGCTTAGCGCAGGTTAATCAGCCCCAGCATTTT
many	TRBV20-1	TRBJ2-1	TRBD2	CSAGASIPGLAGNEQFF	TGCAGTGCCGGAGCCTCCATCCCGGGGCTAGCGGGCAATGAGCAGTTCTTC
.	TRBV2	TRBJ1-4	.	CASSEARGPNEKLFF	TGTGCCAGCAGTGAAGCTCGAGGGCCCAATGAAAAACTGTTTTTT
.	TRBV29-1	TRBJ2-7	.	CSVVLPGSNYEQYF	TGCAGCGTTGTTCTCCCCGGGAGCAACTACGAGCAGTACTTC
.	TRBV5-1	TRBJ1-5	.	CASSPGVFDQPQHF	TGCGCCAGCTCGCCAGGGGTTTTTGATCAGCCCCAGCATTTT
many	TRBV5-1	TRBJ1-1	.	CASSPGPGGAEAFF	TGCGCCAGCAGCCCGGGACCGGGGGGCGCTGAAGCTTTCTTT
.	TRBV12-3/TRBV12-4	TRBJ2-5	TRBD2	CASRTGGAGETQYF	TGTGCCAGCAGGACCGGGGGGGCGGGAGAGACCCAGTACTTC
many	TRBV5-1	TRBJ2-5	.	CASSLEGPGWETQYF	TGCGCCAGCAGCTTGGAAGGACCGGGGTGGGAGACCCAGTACTTC
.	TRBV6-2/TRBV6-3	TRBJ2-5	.	CASSPVKETQYF	TGTGCCAGCAGCCCCGTTAAAGAGACCCAGTACTTC
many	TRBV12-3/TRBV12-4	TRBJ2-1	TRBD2	CASSFAGGPNEQFF	TGTGCCAGCAGTTTCGCGGGAGGGCCAAATGAGCAGTTCTTC
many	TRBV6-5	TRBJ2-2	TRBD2	CASSYGGLAGAGELFF	TGTGCCAGCAGTTATGGGGGACTAGCGGGGGCCGGGGAGCTGTTTTTT
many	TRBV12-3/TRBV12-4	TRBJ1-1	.	CASSLSGAGWEAFF	TGTGCCAGCAGTTTATCGGGCGCGGGGTGGGAAGCTTTCTTT
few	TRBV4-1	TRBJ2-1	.	CASSQEGAWSSYNEQFF	TGCGCCAGCAGCCAAGAGGGAGCCTGGAGCTCCTACAATGAGCAGTTCTTC
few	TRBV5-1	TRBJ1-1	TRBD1	CASSLDRGVLDTEAFF	TGCGCCAGCAGCTTGGACAGGGGGGTGTTAGACACTGAAGCTTTCTTT
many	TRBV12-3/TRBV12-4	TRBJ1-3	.	CASSPYSGNTIYF	TGTGCCAGCAGCCCTTACTCTGGAAACACCATATATTTT
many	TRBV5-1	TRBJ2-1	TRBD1	CASSAGQGVRQFF	TGCGCCAGCAGCGCGGGACAGGGGGTTCGGCAGTTCTTC
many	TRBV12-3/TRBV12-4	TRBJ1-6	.	CASRQGSSYNSPLHF	TGTGCCAGCAGGCAGGGGAGCTCCTATAATTCACCCCTCCACTTT
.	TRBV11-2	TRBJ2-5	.	CASSLGGDGETQYF	TGTGCCAGCAGCTTAGGAGGGGACGGAGAGACCCAGTACTTC
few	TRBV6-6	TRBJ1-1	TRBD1	CASRRGQESEAFF	TGTGCCAGCAGGAGAGGACAGGAGAGTGAAGCTTTCTTT
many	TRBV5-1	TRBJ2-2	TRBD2	CASSSFASGGASTGELFF	TGCGCCAGCAGCTCATTCGCTAGCGGAGGAGCTTCCACCGGGGAGCTGTTTTTT
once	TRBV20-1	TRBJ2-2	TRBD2	CSARIFGTRYTGEMFF	TGCAGTGCTAGGATTTTCGGGACTAGGTATACCGGGGAGATGTTTTTT
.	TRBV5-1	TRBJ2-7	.	CASSTSGAGEQYF	TGCGCCAGCAGCACATCCGGGGCCGGGGAGCAGTACTTC
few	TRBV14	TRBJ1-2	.	CASSPTGTNYGYTF	TGTGCCAGCAGCCCGACAGGAACCAACTATGGCTACACCTTC
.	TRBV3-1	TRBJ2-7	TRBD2	CASSPASGGAYEQYF	TGTGCCAGCAGCCCTGCTAGCGGGGGGGCCTACGAGCAGTACTTC
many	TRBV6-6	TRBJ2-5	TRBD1	CASSQPGGKSETQYF	TGTGCCAGCAGCCAGCCAGGGGGCAAGTCAGAGACCCAGTACTTC
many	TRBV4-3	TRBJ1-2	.	CASSQVTKGLGDYGYTF	TGCGCCAGCAGCCAAGTGACAAAGGGGCTGGGTGACTATGGCTACACCTTC
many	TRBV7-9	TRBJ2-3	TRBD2	CASSSGLAGGPDTQYF	TGTGCCAGCAGCTCTGGACTAGCGGGGGGGCCAGATACGCAGTATTTT
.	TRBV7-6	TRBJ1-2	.	CASSLYPRDGYTF	TGTGCCAGCAGCTTATACCCCAGGGATGGCTACACCTTC
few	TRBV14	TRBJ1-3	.	CASSQGVDTIYF	TGTGCCAGCAGCCAGGGGGTAGACACCATATATTTT
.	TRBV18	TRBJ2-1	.	CDSSPTTGGMSEQFF	TGTGACAGCTCACCTACAACCGGCGGTATGAGTGAGCAGTTCTTC
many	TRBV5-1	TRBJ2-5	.	CASSLRGPAPGETQYF	TGCGCCAGCAGCTTGCGGGGCCCAGCCCCCGGAGAGACCCAGTACTTC
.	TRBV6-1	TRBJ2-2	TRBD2	CAIRLAGNTGELFF	TGTGCCATTCGACTAGCGGGGAACACCGGGGAGCTGTTTTTT